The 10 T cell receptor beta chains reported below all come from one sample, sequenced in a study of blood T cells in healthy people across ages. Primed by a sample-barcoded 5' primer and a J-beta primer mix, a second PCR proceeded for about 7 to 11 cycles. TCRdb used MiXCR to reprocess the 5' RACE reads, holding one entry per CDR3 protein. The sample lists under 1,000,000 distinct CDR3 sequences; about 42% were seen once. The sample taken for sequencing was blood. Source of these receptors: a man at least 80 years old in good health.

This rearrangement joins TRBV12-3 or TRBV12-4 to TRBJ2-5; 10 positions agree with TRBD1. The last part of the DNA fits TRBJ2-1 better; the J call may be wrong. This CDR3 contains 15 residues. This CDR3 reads CASSRDRGHQETQFF. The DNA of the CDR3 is TGTGCCAGCAGCCGGGACAGGGGCCACCAAGAGACCCAGTTCTTC.

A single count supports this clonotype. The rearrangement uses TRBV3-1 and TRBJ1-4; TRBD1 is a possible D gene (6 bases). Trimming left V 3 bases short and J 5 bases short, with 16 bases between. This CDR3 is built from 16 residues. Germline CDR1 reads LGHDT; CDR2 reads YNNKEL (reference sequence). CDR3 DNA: TGTGCCAGCAGCCATCACGGCGGGACACCGAATGAAAAACTGTTTTTT. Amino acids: CASSHHGGTPNEKLFF.

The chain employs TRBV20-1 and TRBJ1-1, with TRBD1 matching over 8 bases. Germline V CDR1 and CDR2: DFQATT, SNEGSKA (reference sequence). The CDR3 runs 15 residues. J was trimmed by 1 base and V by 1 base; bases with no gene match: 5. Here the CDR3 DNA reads TGCAGTGCTAGAGTTCCAGGGGGCCCGAACACTGAAGCTTTCTTT. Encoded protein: CSARVPGGPNTEAFF.

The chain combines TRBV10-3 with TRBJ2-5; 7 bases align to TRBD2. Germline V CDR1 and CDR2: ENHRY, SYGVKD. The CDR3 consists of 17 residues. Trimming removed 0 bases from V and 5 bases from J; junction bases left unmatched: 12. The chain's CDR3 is CAISESLVAGVEETQYF. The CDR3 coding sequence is TGTGCCATCAGTGAGTCCCTAGTGGCGGGAGTAGAGGAGACCCAGTACTTC.

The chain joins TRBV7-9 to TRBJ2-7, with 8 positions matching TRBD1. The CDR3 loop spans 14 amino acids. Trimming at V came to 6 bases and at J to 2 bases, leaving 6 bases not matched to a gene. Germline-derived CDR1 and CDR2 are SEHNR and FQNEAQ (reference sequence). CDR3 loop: CASSTTGAPYEQYF. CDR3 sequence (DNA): TGTGCCAGCAGTACGACAGGGGCTCCCTACGAGCAGTACTTC.

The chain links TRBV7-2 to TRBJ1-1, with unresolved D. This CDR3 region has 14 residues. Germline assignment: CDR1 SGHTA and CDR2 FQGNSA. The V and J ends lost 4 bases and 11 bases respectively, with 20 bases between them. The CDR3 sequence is CASSSPEAGPRAFF. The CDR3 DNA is TGTGCCAGCAGCTCCCCAGAAGCCGGACCCAGGGCTTTCTTT.

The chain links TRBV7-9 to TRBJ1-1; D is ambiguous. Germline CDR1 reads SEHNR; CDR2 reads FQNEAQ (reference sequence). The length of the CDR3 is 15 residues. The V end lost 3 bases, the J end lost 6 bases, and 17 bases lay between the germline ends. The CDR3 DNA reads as TGTGCCAGCAGCTTCTCGCAGCTCATAGGCGCTGAAGCTTTCTTT. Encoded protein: CASSFSQLIGAEAFF.

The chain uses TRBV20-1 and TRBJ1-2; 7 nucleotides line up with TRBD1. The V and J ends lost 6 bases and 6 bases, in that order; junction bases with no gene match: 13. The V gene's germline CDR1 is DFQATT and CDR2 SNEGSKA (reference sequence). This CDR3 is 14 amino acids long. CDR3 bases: TGCAGTGCCTCGACAGGGAGGGACTCGGATGGCTACACCTTC. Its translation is CSASTGRDSDGYTF.

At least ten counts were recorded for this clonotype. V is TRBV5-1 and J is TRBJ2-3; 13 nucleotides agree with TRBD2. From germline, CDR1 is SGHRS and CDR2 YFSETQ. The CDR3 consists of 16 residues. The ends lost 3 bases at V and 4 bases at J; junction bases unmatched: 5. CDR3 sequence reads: CASSSRTSGSADTQYF. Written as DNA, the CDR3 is TGCGCCAGCAGCTCGAGGACTAGCGGGAGCGCAGATACGCAGTATTTT.

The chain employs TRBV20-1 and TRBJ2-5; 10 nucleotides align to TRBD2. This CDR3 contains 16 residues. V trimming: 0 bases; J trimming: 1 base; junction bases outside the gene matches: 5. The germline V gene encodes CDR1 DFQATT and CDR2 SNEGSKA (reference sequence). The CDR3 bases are TGCAGTGCTAGAGACCAGACTAGCGGGTCCCAAGAGACCCAGTACTTC. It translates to CSARDQTSGSQETQYF.